One sample yielded the 14 T cell receptor beta chains listed below, sequenced in a study of blood T cell repertoires in COVID-19. Data came from immunoSEQ multiplex PCR; TCRdb stores just in-frame clones and leaves some out. This table holds about 42,000 clones, 87% found once. The sequenced sample consisted of peripheral blood. Receptors were obtained from a woman of 80 years or more in a cohort sampled during active or convalescent COVID-19.

This clone has a handful of counts. The chain carries TRBV11-2 and TRBJ2-7, with 8 bases that match TRBD2. Germline V CDR1 and CDR2: SGHAT, FQNNGV. V dropped 2 bases and J dropped 6; count of bases not matched to a gene: 9. The CDR3 runs to 15 residues. CDR3 bases: TGTGCCAGCAGCTTAAGGCGGGGGGCCGGGTCCGAGCAGTACTTC. It specifies CASSLRRGAGSEQYF.

The V gene is TRBV25-1, the J gene TRBJ2-5; D gene uncertain. V gave up 0 bases and J gave up 1 base, with 12 bases separating them. Germline V lookup: CDR1 MGHDK, CDR2 SYGVNS. The CDR3 is 16 residues long. CDR3 protein: CASSEYPRDSQETQYF. The CDR3, as DNA: TGTGCCAGCAGTGAATATCCGCGAGACTCCCAAGAGACCCAGTACTTC. Full variable domain (outside the CDR3, taken from reference TRBV25-1 and TRBJ2-5): EADIYQTPRYLVIGTGKKITLECSQTMGHDKMYWYQQDPGMELHLIHYSYGVNSTEKGDLSSESTVSRIRTEHFPLTLESARPSHTSQYLCASSEYPRDSQETQYFGPGTRLLVL.

The chain carries TRBV6-5 and TRBJ1-3; the D gene is possibly TRBD1 (6 bases). The germline V gene encodes CDR1 MNHEY and CDR2 SVGAGI. Deletions cut 2 bases from V and 2 bases from J, with 13 bases between. CDR3 length: 16 amino acids. The CDR3 DNA is TGTGCCAGCAGTTACCGATACGACAGGACTGGAAACACCATATATTTT. It translates to CASSYRYDRTGNTIYF.

The chain combines TRBV7-6 with TRBJ2-7; possible D gene TRBD2, 6 bases. The V end was cut by 1 base, the J end by 4 bases, with 14 bases between. Germline V gene sequence: CDR1 SGHVS, CDR2 FNYEAQ. The CDR3 is 15 amino acids. The CDR3: CASSLGTSPIYEQYF. The CDR3, as DNA: TGTGCCAGCAGCTTAGGCACTAGCCCCATTTACGAGCAGTACTTC. Variable domain in full (rest from reference TRBV7-6 and TRBJ2-7): GAGVSQSPRYKVTKRGQDVALRCDPISGHVSLYWYRQALGQGPEFLTYFNYEAQQDKSGLPNDRFSAERPEGSISTLTIQRTEQRDSAMYRCASSLGTSPIYEQYFGPGTRLTVT.

This clone is a singleton in its sample. The chain couples TRBV3-1 (or the pseudogene TRBV3-2) to TRBJ1-5; no firm D call. The CDR3 sequence is 15 residues long. Germline V gene sequence: CDR1 LGHDT, CDR2 YNNKEL (reference sequence). Trimming removed 4 bases at V and 7 bases at J, with 17 bases between. CDR3 in amino acids: CASSPFSGPGQPQHF. Here the CDR3 DNA reads TGTGCCAGCAGCCCCTTCTCCGGGCCGGGGCAGCCCCAGCATTTT.

The chain carries TRBV27 and TRBJ2-3; TRBD2 agrees at 12 bases. The CDR3 has 16 amino acids. With 4 bases clipped from V and 4 bases from J, the junction kept 6 bases outside the gene matches. From germline, CDR1 is MNHEY and CDR2 SMNVEV (reference sequence). The CDR3 reads CASSSRTSGTPDTQYF. For the CDR3, the DNA is TGTGCCAGCAGTTCCCGGACTAGCGGGACACCAGATACGCAGTATTTT.

The CDR3 protein is CASSKGLSTDTQYF. CDR3 bases: TGTGCCAGCAGCAAGGGGCTAAGCACAGATACGCAGTATTTT. V is TRBV7-3 and J is TRBJ2-3, with D possibly TRBD1 on 5 matching bases. From germline, CDR1 is SGHTA and CDR2 FQGTGA. Trimming left V 5 bases short and J 0 bases short, with 9 bases between. This CDR3 spans 14 amino acids.

V gene TRBV30 combines with J gene TRBJ2-5, with 8 bases aligning to TRBD1. Unmatched junction bases numbered 6, after V lost 5 bases and J lost 4 bases. Germline-derived CDR1 and CDR2 are GTSNPN and SVGIG (reference sequence). This CDR3 has 13 amino acids. CDR3 sequence reads: CAWDTGGRETQYF. DNA of the CDR3: TGTGCCTGGGACACAGGGGGGCGAGAGACCCAGTACTTC.

This chain uses TRBV7-8 with TRBJ1-2; maybe TRBD1 (6 bases). This CDR3 contains 14 residues. Trimming took 5 bases from V and 8 from J, leaving 18 bases between them. Germline lookup yields CDR1 SGHVS and CDR2 FQNEAQ. The CDR3, as DNA: TGTGCCAGCAGCACACAACAGGGTTACCACGGCTACACCTTC. Its translation is CASSTQQGYHGYTF.

This clone was observed a few times. The rearrangement joins TRBV3-1 (or the pseudogene TRBV3-2) to TRBJ2-3, with TRBD1 identical over 10 bases. The CDR3 has 15 amino acids. CDR1 is LGHDT and CDR2 is YNNKEL in the germline V gene (reference sequence). V was clipped by 2 bases and J by 4 bases; unmatched bases: 3. CDR3 region: CASSQRTGGPDTQYF. CDR3 nucleotides: TGTGCCAGCAGCCAAAGGACAGGGGGGCCAGATACGCAGTATTTT.

The chain carries TRBV5-6 and TRBJ2-3, with TRBD1 matching 10 bases. After removal of 4 bases from V and 0 bases from J, the junction contained 5 bases not matched to a gene. The CDR3 length is 16 residues. Germline V lookup: CDR1 SGHDT, CDR2 YYEEEE. Written as DNA, the CDR3 is TGTGCCAGCAGCACCTGGGACAGGGGTAGCACAGATACGCAGTATTTT. Amino acid sequence: CASSTWDRGSTDTQYF.

The gene calls are TRBV7-9 and TRBJ2-5, with TRBD2 matching 7 bases. The V gene end was trimmed by 5 bases and the J gene end by 5 bases; junction bases not matched to a gene: 8. The CDR3 is made up of 14 amino acids. CDR1 SEHNR and CDR2 FQNEAQ come from the germline V gene (reference sequence). The CDR3 sequence is CASSLSGGSETQYF. The CDR3 DNA is TGTGCCAGCAGCCTTTCGGGGGGATCGGAGACCCAGTACTTC.

The V call is TRBV5-1, the J call TRBJ2-3; the match to TRBD2 covers 13 bases. The CDR3 runs to 20 residues. J lost 1 base, V lost 4 bases, and 15 bases had no gene match. CDR1 and CDR2 from the germline V gene are SGHRS and YFSETQ. CDR3 bases: TGCGCCAGCAGCCCCGACCTCCGGACTAGCGGGGGAGCACGCACAGATACGCAGTATTTT. Residues: CASSPDLRTSGGARTDTQYF. Full variable domain (missing parts from reference TRBV5-1 and TRBJ2-3): KAGVTQTPRYLIKTRGQQVTLSCSPISGHRSVSWYQQTPGQGLQFLFEYFSETQRNKGNFPGRFSGRQFSNSRSEMNVSTLELGDSALYLCASSPDLRTSGGARTDTQYFGPGTRLTVL.

This clone occurred once. The chain couples TRBV5-1 to TRBJ2-7; 7 positions agree with TRBD2. The CDR3 length is 15 residues. The germline V gene encodes CDR1 SGHRS and CDR2 YFSETQ. V gave up 2 bases and J gave up 2 bases; unmatched junction bases: 7. CDR3 nucleotides: TGCGCCAGCAGCTTAAGCGGGACCCCTACCTACGAGCAGTACTTC. Protein product: CASSLSGTPTYEQYF.